A selection of T cell receptor beta chains follows, all from one sample in a study of response to subunit inactivated influenza vaccine. TCRdb reprocessed the RT-PCR reads via MiXCR and lists one record per CDR3 protein. Of about 700,000 distinct CDR3 sequences listed, 15% to 19% are singletons. This specimen consisted of PBMCs from blood, obtained 11 to 12 days after vaccination. The receptors here all came from a man aged 45-65 years who received an inactivated influenza vaccine. Both conserved end residues are part of each CDR3. A row's size may be missing; if present it is once, few, many or a size class.

J gene | V gene | clone size | CDR3 protein
TRBJ2-7 | TRBV20-1 | many | CSARPGRLAGGLSYEQYF
TRBJ2-5 | TRBV20-1 | once | CSARVRGELETQYF
TRBJ1-1 | TRBV4-2 | . | CASSQVSHRMNTEAFF
TRBJ2-7 | TRBV24-1 | . | CATSVALGGEQYF
TRBJ1-1 | TRBV20-1 | few | CSASGQGNTEAFF
TRBJ2-5 | TRBV6-1 | . | CASMDIGTQYF
TRBJ2-5 | TRBV7-9 | . | CASTTPLGGVETQYF
TRBJ2-7 | TRBV20-1 | . | CSAREQGHEQYF
TRBJ2-3 | TRBV15 | many | CATRVGGGPTDTQYF
TRBJ2-3 | TRBV6-2/TRBV6-3 | . | CASSYPNVGTGVSTDTQYF
TRBJ1-4 | TRBV4-1 | few | CASSQVREKLFF
TRBJ2-6 | TRBV5-6 | . | CASSLTGQAGANVLTF
TRBJ2-7 | TRBV28 | . | CASSPSGRGDKNEQYF
TRBJ2-7 | TRBV6-2/TRBV6-3 | few | CASMEDSVTYEQYF
TRBJ2-5 | TRBV5-1 | once | CASSSGTSGDPEYF
TRBJ2-7 | TRBV3-1 | few | CASSPQYGAYEQYF
TRBJ2-7 | TRBV18 | few | CASSPPMLPDEQYF